Shown below are 28 T cell receptor beta chains from a single sample sequenced in a study of T cells after somatic rescue of genetic block (dated by TCRdb to about 2020). Library preparation was by the immunoSEQ multiplex PCR assay. The table comes from immuneACCESS by way of TCRdb, which keeps in-frame sequences with V and J called. Part of the clones is missing from these tables; in studies checked, under half for an unresolved V gene and the rest for unknown reasons. Present in this sample are 80,000 to 100,000 clones, approximately 90% of which were seen just once. The biggest ten clones account for roughly 1.7% of the sample. Sequenced sample: peripheral blood mononuclear cells (PBMCs). Receptors originate from a woman under 30.

The gene calls are TRBV2 and TRBJ1-4; no clear D. CDR1 is SNHLY and CDR2 is FYNNEI in the germline V gene. CDR3 length equals 11 residues. Between the trimmed V and J ends, which lost 11 bases and 11 bases, there was a span of 15 bases. The CDR3 loop reads CASKGRSKLFF. In DNA form, the CDR3 reads TGTGCCTCAAAAGGAAGGTCTAAACTGTTTTTT.

This chain uses TRBV19 with TRBJ2-7, with D uncertain. Deletions cut 3 bases from V and 4 bases from J, with 13 bases between. There are 14 residues in the CDR3. Germline lookup yields CDR1 LNHDA and CDR2 SQIVND (reference sequence). CDR3 DNA: TGTGCCAGTAGTATTTCCAGGAGAATATACGAGCAGTACTTC. Protein: CASSISRRIYEQYF.

This clone was seen only once. V and J are TRBV7-3 and TRBJ2-5, with D tentatively TRBD1 (6 bases). V lost 5 bases, J lost 1 base, and 11 bases lay in between. CDR1 is SGHTA, CDR2 FQGTGA, per germline. This CDR3 is built from 14 residues. The chain's CDR3 is CASSEGQLQETQYF. The CDR3 DNA reads as TGTGCCAGCAGCGAAGGACAGCTCCAAGAGACCCAGTACTTC.

The chain couples TRBV19 to TRBJ1-2; 11 nucleotides line up with TRBD1. The CDR3 extends over 14 amino acids. Per germline, CDR1 LNHDA and CDR2 SQIVND (reference sequence). Germline trimming cut 8 bases from V and 1 base from J; bases unmatched to any gene: 3. In DNA, the CDR3 is TGTGCCAGTGGACAGGGGGCACTTAACTATGGCTACACCTTC. Translation: CASGQGALNYGYTF.

The chain combines TRBV28 with TRBJ1-5; possible D gene TRBD1, 5 bases. This CDR3 is built from 10 residues. Germline assignment: CDR1 MDHEN and CDR2 SYDVKM. With 10 bases removed from V and 7 bases from J, the gap between germline ends came to 8 bases. CDR3 nucleotides: TGTGCCACGGGGGAACAGCCCCAGCATTTT. Its protein is CATGEQPQHF.

Only a few counts were recorded for this clone. This sequence joins TRBV10-2 and TRBJ1-1; TRBD1 matches at 8 bases. Trimming at V came to 7 bases and at J to 5 bases, leaving 6 bases not matched to a gene. This CDR3 contains 13 residues. Germline V gives CDR1 WSHSY, CDR2 SAAADI. The CDR3 DNA reads TGCGCCAGCACCCCAGGGGGCAGTACTGAAGCTTTCTTT. As protein: CASTPGGSTEAFF.

The chain joins TRBV5-1 to TRBJ2-2; TRBD2 matches at 15 bases. The V gene's germline CDR1 is SGHRS and CDR2 YFSETQ. CDR3 length: 17 amino acids. With 4 bases clipped from V and 2 bases from J, the junction kept 3 bases outside the gene matches. CDR3 coding DNA: TGCGCCAGCAGCCGGACTAGCGGGAGGGGAAACACCGGGGAGCTGTTTTTT. Its translation is CASSRTSGRGNTGELFF.

In its sample, this clone is medium-sized (0.01 to 0.1%). The chain has TRBV6-1 and TRBJ2-5; either TRBD1 or TRBD2 may supply D (5 bases each). This CDR3 has 15 residues. Per germline, CDR1 MNHNS and CDR2 SASEGT. V was cut by 0 bases and J by 1 base, with 9 bases left in between. The CDR3 DNA reads as TGTGCCAGCAGTGAAGCGCTAGGGACCCAAGAGACCCAGTACTTC. Protein: CASSEALGTQETQYF.

The chain is built from TRBV25-1 and TRBJ2-3; TRBD1 aligns across 7 bases. With V trimmed by 1 base and J by 6 bases, 4 bases remained unmatched. This CDR3 comprises 14 residues. Germline V gives CDR1 MGHDK, CDR2 SYGVNS. The CDR3 nucleotides are TGTGCCAGCAGTGAATTGACAGGGTCGGATACGCAGTATTTT. Its translation: CASSELTGSDTQYF.

The V gene is TRBV28, the J gene TRBJ1-5; no reliable D call. Trimming took off 3 bases at V and 6 bases at J, with 3 bases between the two ends. This CDR3 comprises 11 residues. CDR1 is MDHEN, CDR2 SYDVKM, per germline. As DNA, the CDR3 is TGTGCCAGCAGTTTCGGTCAGCCCCAGCATTTT. It yields the protein CASSFGQPQHF. The variable domain in full, with the rest retrieved from reference TRBV28 and TRBJ1-5, is DVKVTQSSRYLVKRTGEKVFLECVQDMDHENMFWYRQDPGLGLRLIYFSYDVKMKEKGDIPEGYSVSREKKERFSLILESASTNQTSMYLCASSFGQPQHFGDGTRLSIL.

The chain recombines TRBV28 with TRBJ2-7; 8 bases are shared with TRBD2. Losses at the gene ends were 6 bases for V and 5 bases for J; bases not matched to a gene: 9. Per the germline V gene, CDR1 is MDHEN and CDR2 is SYDVKM. The CDR3 totals 14 residues. The CDR3 region has the DNA TGTGCCAGCAGGCCCCCCGGGCGGGAGGACGAGCAGTACTTC. Protein sequence: CASRPPGREDEQYF.

A few counts support this clone. This chain joins TRBV27 and TRBJ2-1; 7 bases fit TRBD2. The CDR3 has 15 amino acids. The V gene's germline CDR1 is MNHEY and CDR2 SMNVEV (reference sequence). V dropped 7 bases and J dropped 4; count of bases not matched to a gene: 10. CDR3 DNA sequence: TGTGCCAGCATGTTAAAGCGGGACCCTTACAATGAGCAGTTCTTC. Protein product: CASMLKRDPYNEQFF.

V usage is TRBV6-4 and J usage is TRBJ2-2, with 8 bases matching TRBD2. V gave up 0 bases and J gave up 0 bases; unmatched junction bases: 6. Germline V CDR1 and CDR2: MRHNA, SNTAGT. CDR3 length equals 18 residues. The chain's CDR3 is CASSDSRGGPPNTGELFF. DNA of the CDR3: TGTGCCAGCAGTGACTCGCGCGGGGGGCCCCCGAACACCGGGGAGCTGTTTTTT.

The chain links TRBV19 to TRBJ2-6; D unresolved. The CDR3 runs 16 residues. Trimming left V 3 bases short and J 0 bases short, with 9 bases between. Germline CDR1 and CDR2: LNHDA and SQIVND (reference sequence). Here the CDR3 reads CASSISHLSGANVLTF. As DNA, the CDR3 is TGTGCCAGTAGTATTTCACACCTCTCTGGGGCCAACGTCCTGACTTTC. The complete variable domain, with remaining parts taken from reference TRBV19 and TRBJ2-6, reads DGGITQSPKYLFRKEGQNVTLSCEQNLNHDAMYWYRQDPGQGLRLIYYSQIVNDFQKGDIAEGYSVSREKKESFPLTVTSAQKNPTAFYLCASSISHLSGANVLTFGAGSRLTVL.

The chain carries TRBV21-1 and TRBJ1-2. TRBV21-1 is a pseudogene segment. CDR3 length equals 14 residues. DNA of the CDR3: TGTGCCAGCAGCATGCCCCAACCGGGGGATGGCTACACCTTC. Encoded protein: CASSMPQPGDGYTF.

The chain joins TRBV28 to TRBJ2-6, with TRBD2 matching 7 bases. The CDR3 length is 18 residues. V was clipped by 5 bases and J by 1 base; unmatched bases: 11. Germline V gene lookup returns CDR1 MDHEN and CDR2 SYDVKM. The CDR3 DNA follows: TGTGCCAGCAGTCCTCTAGCGGAGGGCCAGTCTGGGGCCAACGTCCTGACTTTC. Protein: CASSPLAEGQSGANVLTF.

The chain joins TRBV19 to TRBJ2-5; tentative D call: TRBD1 (5 bases). CDR3 length: 13 amino acids. The ends were cut back, 3 bases at V and 5 bases at J, with 10 bases in the middle. Germline V gene sequence: CDR1 LNHDA, CDR2 SQIVND (reference sequence). CDR3 amino acids: CASSISGRETQYF. The CDR3 DNA reads as TGTGCCAGTAGTATCTCAGGGCGGGAGACCCAGTACTTC.

The chain combines TRBV19 with TRBJ2-1; the match to TRBD2 covers 10 bases. CDR1 is LNHDA and CDR2 is SQIVND in the germline V gene (reference sequence). This CDR3 contains 16 residues. V shed 3 bases and J 5 bases; nucleotides not matched to a gene: 7. The DNA for the CDR3 is TGTGCCAGTAGTATGGGTCCACTAGCGGGGAACAATGAGCAGTTCTTC. This encodes CASSMGPLAGNNEQFF.

This chain connects TRBV12-5 to TRBJ1-2; no definite D call. Trimming stripped 2 bases from V and 4 bases from J, with 23 bases between. Germline V gene lookup returns CDR1 LGHNT and CDR2 FRNRAP. The CDR3 is 18 residues long. The CDR3 spells CASGLPTLREGWGYGYTF. In nucleotides, the CDR3 is TGTGCTAGTGGTTTGCCAACCTTACGAGAGGGCTGGGGCTATGGCTACACCTTC.

The rearrangement uses TRBV5-6 and TRBJ1-5; tentatively, D is TRBD1 (6 bases). Per germline, CDR1 SGHDT and CDR2 YYEEEE. The CDR3 spans 15 residues. V lost 4 bases and J 7 bases, leaving 18 bases between the germline ends. As DNA, the CDR3 is TGTGCCAGCAGCCCCTATGACAGGCCAGAACAGCCCCAGCATTTT. This encodes CASSPYDRPEQPQHF. Full variable domain (missing parts from reference TRBV5-6 and TRBJ1-5): DAGVTQSPTHLIKTRGQQVTLRCSPKSGHDTVSWYQQALGQGPQFIFQYYEEEERQRGNFPDRFSGHQFPNYSSELNVNALLLGDSALYLCASSPYDRPEQPQHFGDGTRLSIL.

This chain links TRBV7-9 with TRBJ2-1; weak D call: TRBD2 (5 bases). The germline V gene has CDR1 SEHNR and CDR2 FQNEAQ (reference sequence). Trimming cost V 0 bases and J 0 bases, with 6 bases left between them. The CDR3 spans 15 residues. The CDR3 sequence is CASSLAGSSYNEQFF. CDR3 in DNA: TGTGCCAGCAGCTTAGCGGGGAGCTCCTACAATGAGCAGTTCTTC.

The sample holds one count of this clone. The chain carries TRBV28 and TRBJ2-1, with no clear D. From germline, CDR1 is MDHEN and CDR2 SYDVKM. The CDR3 loop spans 16 amino acids. Deletions cut 3 bases from V and 0 bases from J, with 12 bases between. The CDR3 loop is CASSLPTSSSYNEQFF. CDR3 DNA: TGTGCCAGCAGTTTGCCAACTTCTAGCTCCTACAATGAGCAGTTCTTC.

The rearrangement links TRBV2 to TRBJ2-1; TRBD2 aligns across 7 bases. Germline CDR1 is SNHLY and CDR2 is FYNNEI. The CDR3 consists of 15 residues. Trimming cost V 4 bases and J 4 bases; bases outside gene matches: 7. CDR3 in DNA: TGTGCCAGCAGTGCCGGACTAGACGCATACAATGAGCAGTTCTTC. Amino acid sequence: CASSAGLDAYNEQFF. Full variable domain (remainder filled in from reference TRBV2 and TRBJ2-1): EPEVTQTPSHQVTQMGQEVILRCVPISNHLYFYWYRQILGQKVEFLVSFYNNEISEKSEIFDDQFSVERPDGSNFTLKIRSTKLEDSAMYFCASSAGLDAYNEQFFGPGTRLTVL.

The chain joins TRBV27 to TRBJ1-2; a possible D gene is TRBD1 (5 bases). This CDR3 has 14 amino acids. Trimming removed 4 bases from V and 3 bases from J, with 12 bases in between. CDR1 is MNHEY and CDR2 is SMNVEV in the germline V gene (reference sequence). The CDR3 DNA sequence: TGTGCCAGCAGTTCACAGGCGGGGTACTATGGCTACACCTTC. Translating it yields CASSSQAGYYGYTF.

This clone was picked up a small number of times. The chain joins TRBV19 to TRBJ2-1, with 9 nucleotides matching TRBD2. Germline CDR1 and CDR2: LNHDA and SQIVND (reference sequence). The V and J ends lost 5 bases and 7 bases, in that order; junction bases with no gene match: 6. This CDR3 spans 14 amino acids. The CDR3 protein is CASSFRLAGNEQFF. For the CDR3, the DNA is TGTGCCAGTAGTTTCCGCCTAGCGGGAAATGAGCAGTTCTTC.

This chain uses TRBV5-1 with TRBJ2-7; the match to TRBD2 covers 8 bases. In germline, CDR1 is SGHRS, CDR2 YFSETQ. J lost 5 bases, V lost 4 bases, and 5 bases had no gene match. The CDR3 runs to 13 residues. CDR3 DNA sequence: TGCGCCAGCAGCCTCGGGACTAGAAACGAGCAGTACTTC. Its protein is CASSLGTRNEQYF.

V is TRBV27 and J is TRBJ1-1, with 7 bases matching TRBD1. This CDR3 region has 15 residues. V was pared by 5 bases and J by 0 bases, with 6 bases of the junction left unmatched. CDR1 is MNHEY and CDR2 is SMNVEV in the germline V gene (reference sequence). The DNA for the CDR3 is TGTGCCAGCAGTCCGACAGGGTACCTGAACACTGAAGCTTTCTTT. This codes for CASSPTGYLNTEAFF.

This rearrangement joins TRBV14 to TRBJ1-4; D is undetermined. In germline, CDR1 is SGHDN, CDR2 FVKESK. This CDR3 has 15 amino acids. Deletions cut 3 bases from V and 1 base from J, with 9 bases between. CDR3 residues: CASSHERGTNEKLFF. The CDR3 region has the DNA TGTGCCAGCAGCCACGAGCGGGGAACTAATGAAAAACTGTTTTTT.